These T cell receptor beta chains were read from a single sample in a study of blood T cell repertoires in COVID-19. This table comes from immunoSEQ multiplex PCR, and its TCRdb copy is limited to in-frame clones, with some not included. Of around 200,000 clones listed, roughly 80% are singletons. The sequenced material came from peripheral blood. These receptors came from a woman of 80 years or more with acute or convalescent COVID-19. Both conserved end residues are part of each CDR3. A D gene is named only where the DNA matches it firmly. Rows may omit the clone size; those that give it use once, few, many or a size class.

cdr3_nt: TGCAGCGTTAAGGAGGGCAACCCCTACGAGCAGTACTTC
cdr3_aa: CSVKEGNPYEQYF
j_call: TRBJ2-7
d_call: NA
clone_size: NA
v_call: TRBV29-1

cdr3_nt: TGTGCCAGCAGCCCCTTTGGACTCGGAGGATCCGAGCAGTACTTC
cdr3_aa: CASSPFGLGGSEQYF
j_call: TRBJ2-7
d_call: NA
clone_size: NA
v_call: TRBV7-8

cdr3_nt: TGTGCCAGCAGCGAACAGGGGAGAGGTAATTCACCCCTCCACTTT
cdr3_aa: CASSEQGRGNSPLHF
j_call: TRBJ1-6
d_call: TRBD1
clone_size: NA
v_call: TRBV13

cdr3_nt: TGCGCCAGCAGCTTGAACGAGAGGAACGAGGGCTACACCTTC
cdr3_aa: CASSLNERNEGYTF
j_call: TRBJ1-2
d_call: NA
clone_size: NA
v_call: TRBV5-1

cdr3_nt: TGCGCCAGCAGCCCCCGGACAGATTCCTACAATGAGCAGTTCTTC
cdr3_aa: CASSPRTDSYNEQFF
j_call: TRBJ2-1
d_call: NA
clone_size: NA
v_call: TRBV4-3

cdr3_nt: TGTGCCTGGACATTCCGGGACATGCGCTACGAGCAGTACTTC
cdr3_aa: CAWTFRDMRYEQYF
j_call: TRBJ2-7
d_call: NA
clone_size: NA
v_call: TRBV30

cdr3_nt: TGTGCCAGCAGCTTGGATCCCAGGGCTGGCTACACCTTC
cdr3_aa: CASSLDPRAGYTF
j_call: TRBJ1-2
d_call: NA
clone_size: NA
v_call: TRBV5-5

cdr3_nt: TGTGCCAGTAGTATTAGTCAGGACAGGGCGGGCTACACCTTC
cdr3_aa: CASSISQDRAGYTF
j_call: TRBJ1-2
d_call: TRBD1
clone_size: NA
v_call: TRBV19

cdr3_nt: TGTGCCAGCAGCTTAGATCGATACAGGGGAAACTATGGCTACACCTTC
cdr3_aa: CASSLDRYRGNYGYTF
j_call: TRBJ1-2
d_call: TRBD1
clone_size: NA
v_call: TRBV11-3

cdr3_nt: TGCGCCAGCAGCCAAGATCCAAACCTCGGTCAGCAGTACTTC
cdr3_aa: CASSQDPNLGQQYF
j_call: TRBJ2-7
d_call: NA
clone_size: NA
v_call: TRBV4-3

cdr3_nt: TGTGCCAGCAGCTTAGAGATAGCGGGGCACACAGATACGCAGTATTTT
cdr3_aa: CASSLEIAGHTDTQYF
j_call: TRBJ2-3
d_call: TRBD2
clone_size: NA
v_call: TRBV11-2

cdr3_nt: TGTGCCACTTTACTAGCGGGAGGGGTCCATGAGCAGTTCTTC
cdr3_aa: CATLLAGGVHEQFF
j_call: TRBJ2-1
d_call: TRBD2
clone_size: few
v_call: TRBV10-3

cdr3_nt: TGTGCCAGCAGCTTCAGCGGCGGGAGCACAGATACGCAGTATTTT
cdr3_aa: CASSFSGGSTDTQYF
j_call: TRBJ2-3
d_call: NA
clone_size: NA
v_call: TRBV5-6

cdr3_nt: TGTGCCAGCAGACGACAGGGGACCCCTGGAAACACCATATATTTT
cdr3_aa: CASRRQGTPGNTIYF
j_call: TRBJ1-3
d_call: TRBD1
clone_size: NA
v_call: TRBV27

cdr3_nt: TGTGCCATCAGTGACCGACAGGGGGAGGAGCAGTACTTC
cdr3_aa: CAISDRQGEEQYF
j_call: TRBJ2-7
d_call: TRBD1
clone_size: NA
v_call: TRBV10-3

cdr3_nt: TGTGCCAGCAGGATTTGGGAGGAGGGGGAGCAGTTCTTC
cdr3_aa: CASRIWEEGEQFF
j_call: TRBJ2-1
d_call: NA
clone_size: NA
v_call: TRBV6-5

cdr3_nt: TGTGCCAGCAGTGAGGCTAGCGGGATGGTAGATGAGCAGTTCTTC
cdr3_aa: CASSEASGMVDEQFF
j_call: TRBJ2-1
d_call: TRBD2
clone_size: few
v_call: TRBV2

cdr3_nt: TGTGCCAGCAGCCCCTACAGGGTTGAGGAGACCCAGTACTTC
cdr3_aa: CASSPYRVEETQYF
j_call: TRBJ2-5
d_call: NA
clone_size: NA
v_call: TRBV7-9

cdr3_nt: TGTGCCAGCAGCTTAGATCCCCTAGCGGGGTCTATCGATGAGCAGTTCTTC
cdr3_aa: CASSLDPLAGSIDEQFF
j_call: TRBJ2-1
d_call: TRBD2
clone_size: NA
v_call: TRBV11-2

cdr3_nt: TGTGCCACCAGCAGAGCGGACAGGTTCTCCTACGAGCAGTACTTC
cdr3_aa: CATSRADRFSYEQYF
j_call: TRBJ2-7
d_call: TRBD1
clone_size: NA
v_call: TRBV15

cdr3_nt: TGCAGCGTTGATTCCAGGGGGCAGTTTGGCTACACCTTC
cdr3_aa: CSVDSRGQFGYTF
j_call: TRBJ1-2
d_call: TRBD1
clone_size: NA
v_call: TRBV29-1

cdr3_nt: TGTGCCATCAGTGGAGTGGCTAGCGGGAGTTCCTACAATGAGCAGTTCTTC
cdr3_aa: CAISGVASGSSYNEQFF
j_call: TRBJ2-1
d_call: TRBD2
clone_size: once
v_call: TRBV10-3

cdr3_nt: TGTGCCACCAGCGTAACTCGGGGTAACACTGAAGCTTTCTTT
cdr3_aa: CATSVTRGNTEAFF
j_call: TRBJ1-1
d_call: NA
clone_size: NA
v_call: TRBV15

cdr3_nt: TGTGCCACCAGCAGAACAGGGGAATATAGCAATCAGCCCCAGCATTTT
cdr3_aa: CATSRTGEYSNQPQHF
j_call: TRBJ1-5
d_call: TRBD1
clone_size: NA
v_call: TRBV15

cdr3_nt: TGTGCCAGCAGCAACCCAACAGGGCAGGGGTACTTC
cdr3_aa: CASSNPTGQGYF
j_call: TRBJ2-7
d_call: NA
clone_size: NA
v_call: TRBV7-2

cdr3_nt: TGTGCCAGCAGCCGTTGGGACAGGCCGAACACTGAAGCTTTCTTT
cdr3_aa: CASSRWDRPNTEAFF
j_call: TRBJ1-1
d_call: TRBD1
clone_size: once
v_call: TRBV3-1/TRBV3-2

cdr3_nt: TGTGCCAGTAGTATAGTTGAGGGCACTGAAGCTTTCTTT
cdr3_aa: CASSIVEGTEAFF
j_call: TRBJ1-1
d_call: NA
clone_size: once
v_call: TRBV19

cdr3_nt: TGCAGCGGCCGGGACTCCAAGAAGACCCAGTACTTC
cdr3_aa: CSGRDSKKTQYF
j_call: TRBJ2-5
d_call: NA
clone_size: NA
v_call: TRBV29-1

cdr3_nt: TGTGCTAGTGGTTTGGCCCCTACAGGGGGCGACGGGACCCAGTACTTC
cdr3_aa: CASGLAPTGGDGTQYF
j_call: TRBJ2-5
d_call: TRBD1
clone_size: NA
v_call: TRBV12-5

cdr3_nt: TGCGCCAGCAGCCAAGATTGGGGAGCCAATGAGCAGTTCTTC
cdr3_aa: CASSQDWGANEQFF
j_call: TRBJ2-1
d_call: NA
clone_size: NA
v_call: TRBV4-3

cdr3_nt: TGTGCCAGCAGTTTGGGTGGAGACAGGGTCACCTACGAGCAGTACTTC
cdr3_aa: CASSLGGDRVTYEQYF
j_call: TRBJ2-7
d_call: TRBD1
clone_size: NA
v_call: TRBV28

cdr3_nt: TGTGCCAGCTCACCGACAGGATCGAACACTGAAGCTTTCTTT
cdr3_aa: CASSPTGSNTEAFF
j_call: TRBJ1-1
d_call: NA
clone_size: NA
v_call: TRBV18

cdr3_nt: TGTGCCAGCACCATTCCCCCGGGGTCTAGCGGAATCTACGAGCAGTACTTC
cdr3_aa: CASTIPPGSSGIYEQYF
j_call: TRBJ2-7
d_call: TRBD2
clone_size: NA
v_call: TRBV11-3

cdr3_nt: TGTGCCAGCTCACCCGCTGCGGGATCGGACTATGGCTACACCTTC
cdr3_aa: CASSPAAGSDYGYTF
j_call: TRBJ1-2
d_call: NA
clone_size: NA
v_call: TRBV18

cdr3_nt: TGTGCCAGCAGTTGGGGAGTTTCCCTGAACACTGAAGCTTTCTTT
cdr3_aa: CASSWGVSLNTEAFF
j_call: TRBJ1-1
d_call: NA
clone_size: NA
v_call: TRBV6-5

cdr3_nt: TGTGCCATCAGTGAGCTTGGACAGGGGGTAGGCTACACCTTC
cdr3_aa: CAISELGQGVGYTF
j_call: TRBJ1-2
d_call: TRBD1
clone_size: NA
v_call: TRBV10-3

cdr3_nt: TGTGCCAGCAGTCAAACCCGCCTCACAGAGAGCTACACCTTC
cdr3_aa: CASSQTRLTESYTF
j_call: TRBJ1-2
d_call: NA
clone_size: NA
v_call: TRBV6-2/TRBV6-3

cdr3_nt: TGCGCCAGCAGCCCTCCCCCCACAGGGGCTAACGCAGATACGCAGTATTTT
cdr3_aa: CASSPPPTGANADTQYF
j_call: TRBJ2-3
d_call: TRBD1
clone_size: NA
v_call: TRBV4-1

cdr3_nt: TGTGCCAGCAGTGAAGCAGGAGGGAGTTTGGGCGAGCAGTACTTC
cdr3_aa: CASSEAGGSLGEQYF
j_call: TRBJ2-7
d_call: NA
clone_size: NA
v_call: TRBV2

cdr3_nt: TGCGCCAGCAGCTTGCGGGACAGGGCTCAGTCCACCGGGGAGCTGTTTTTT
cdr3_aa: CASSLRDRAQSTGELFF
j_call: TRBJ2-2
d_call: TRBD1
clone_size: few
v_call: TRBV5-1

cdr3_nt: TGCGCCAGCAGCGCCCGGGACAGGGAAGTTGGTGAAGCTTTCTTT
cdr3_aa: CASSARDREVGEAFF
j_call: TRBJ1-1
d_call: TRBD1
clone_size: once
v_call: TRBV5-1

cdr3_nt: TGTGCCAGCAGCTTATTAGCGGGCATGGGGGATACGCAGTATTTT
cdr3_aa: CASSLLAGMGDTQYF
j_call: TRBJ2-3
d_call: TRBD2
clone_size: NA
v_call: TRBV7-9

cdr3_nt: TGCGCCAGCAGCGTGGGACAGAACACCGGGGAGCTGTTTTTT
cdr3_aa: CASSVGQNTGELFF
j_call: TRBJ2-2
d_call: NA
clone_size: few
v_call: TRBV5-1

cdr3_nt: TGTGCCAGCGGGCCGAACACCGGGGAGCTGTTTTTT
cdr3_aa: CASGPNTGELFF
j_call: TRBJ2-2
d_call: NA
clone_size: NA
v_call: TRBV4-2

cdr3_nt: TGTGCCAGCAGCTTCGGCGGGAGGGTCTACGAGCAGTACTTC
cdr3_aa: CASSFGGRVYEQYF
j_call: TRBJ2-7
d_call: TRBD2
clone_size: NA
v_call: TRBV7-8

cdr3_nt: TGTGCCAGCAGCTCCCCGGGAGGGCAAGAGACCCAGTACTTC
cdr3_aa: CASSSPGGQETQYF
j_call: TRBJ2-5
d_call: TRBD2
clone_size: many
v_call: TRBV7-9

cdr3_nt: TGTGCCAGCAGCGTAGCTCCGACAGGGGGCAACCAAGAGACCCAGTACTTC
cdr3_aa: CASSVAPTGGNQETQYF
j_call: TRBJ2-5
d_call: TRBD1
clone_size: NA
v_call: TRBV9

cdr3_nt: TGCGCCAGCAGCCAAGATCACGGAGCGCGTGAGGCGATTTTT
cdr3_aa: CASSQDHGAREAIF
j_call: TRBJ1-4
d_call: NA
clone_size: NA
v_call: TRBV4-3

cdr3_nt: TGCGCCAGCAGTGAGCGACTGACTATTCCACACCCATATAGCAATCAGCCCCAGCATTTT
cdr3_aa: CASSERLTIPHPYSNQPQHF
j_call: TRBJ1-5
d_call: NA
clone_size: once
v_call: TRBV10-1

cdr3_nt: TGTGCCAGCAGCCGACAGTTGAGCAATCAGCCCCAGCATTTT
cdr3_aa: CASSRQLSNQPQHF
j_call: TRBJ1-5
d_call: NA
clone_size: few
v_call: TRBV28

cdr3_nt: TGTGCCAGCAGCTTAGGGGGCTCGGACACCGGGGAGCTGTTTTTT
cdr3_aa: CASSLGGSDTGELFF
j_call: TRBJ2-2
d_call: NA
clone_size: NA
v_call: TRBV13

cdr3_nt: TGTGCCAGCAGCGTACGTCGCGCGGAGACCCAGTACTTC
cdr3_aa: CASSVRRAETQYF
j_call: TRBJ2-5
d_call: NA
clone_size: few
v_call: TRBV27

cdr3_nt: TGTGCCACCAGTGATCCAAATCTGCGGACAGGGGGGAACTATGGCTACACCTTC
cdr3_aa: CATSDPNLRTGGNYGYTF
j_call: TRBJ1-2
d_call: TRBD1
clone_size: NA
v_call: TRBV24-1

cdr3_nt: TGTGCCAGCGCCCTAGCGGGCAGGTACGGGGAGCTGTTTTTT
cdr3_aa: CASALAGRYGELFF
j_call: TRBJ2-2
d_call: TRBD2
clone_size: few
v_call: TRBV9

cdr3_nt: TGTGCCATCAGTGAGCCGACACAGACAGGGGATCATGGCTACACCTTC
cdr3_aa: CAISEPTQTGDHGYTF
j_call: TRBJ1-2
d_call: TRBD1
clone_size: few
v_call: TRBV10-3

cdr3_nt: TGTGCCAGCAGTCTCCACCTTAGCGGGGGGGCCCAAGATACGCAGTATTTT
cdr3_aa: CASSLHLSGGAQDTQYF
j_call: TRBJ2-3
d_call: TRBD2
clone_size: NA
v_call: TRBV6-2/TRBV6-3

cdr3_nt: TGCGCCAGCAGCTGGAGGGACAGCGCAGATACGCAGTATTTT
cdr3_aa: CASSWRDSADTQYF
j_call: TRBJ2-3
d_call: NA
clone_size: NA
v_call: TRBV5-1

cdr3_nt: TGTGCCAGCAGCTTATTTGTAGGGGGAAGCTCCTATAATTCACCCCTCCACTTT
cdr3_aa: CASSLFVGGSSYNSPLHF
j_call: TRBJ1-6
d_call: NA
clone_size: few
v_call: TRBV7-2